The 16 T cell receptor beta chains below all came from one sample that was sequenced in a study of esophageal squamous cell carcinoma under preoperative chemotherapy. TCRdb fed the PCR reads into MiXCR, producing one record per CDR3 protein. The table includes around 29,000 distinct CDR3 sequences, about half detected once. Time point reported: before preoperative PTX-NDP chemotherapy. The sample here was taken from a patient given preoperative chemotherapy. The source is a human donor with esophageal squamous cell carcinoma. The donor label of this sample is uncertain.

The chain joins TRBV7-6 to TRBJ2-4, with a tentative D call TRBD2 (6 bases). The germline V gene encodes CDR1 SGHVS and CDR2 FNYEAQ. This CDR3 comprises 15 residues. CDR3 coding DNA: TGTGCTAGCGGCTTGGGGATCGCCGACAAAGACACCCAGTACTTC. It is translated as CASGLGIADKDTQYF.

The chain recombines TRBV7-8 with TRBJ2-5; 14 nucleotides agree with TRBD2. The CDR3 is 16 amino acids. V lost 6 bases to trimming and J lost 1 base; unmatched junction nucleotides: 4. CDR1 is SGHVS and CDR2 is FQNEAQ in the germline V gene. CDR3 coding DNA: TGTGCCAGCAGTCCGACTAGCGGGGGGGCCCAAGAGACCCAGTACTTC. This gives the protein CASSPTSGGAQETQYF.

The rearrangement joins TRBV6-5 to TRBJ2-2, with D perhaps matching TRBD1 or TRBD2 (6 bases each). From germline, CDR1 is MNHEY and CDR2 SVGAGI. V lost 8 bases, J lost 6 bases, and 10 bases lay in between. This CDR3 is built from 12 residues. The CDR3 DNA reads as TGTGCCAGCGTTGGGGGGCCCGGGGAGCTGTTTTTT. The encoded protein is CASVGGPGELFF.

This rearrangement joins TRBV6-1 to TRBJ2-3; D gene uncertain. The germline CDR1 and CDR2 sequences are MNHNS and SASEGT. The CDR3 is 14 amino acids. Between the trimmed V and J ends, which lost 8 bases and 10 bases, there was a span of 22 bases. CDR3 sequence: CASSASLRAIAQYF. In DNA form, the CDR3 reads TGTGCCAGCTCGGCGAGTCTTCGAGCAATCGCGCAGTATTTT.

Turning to this clonotype: The junction departs from germline at one end; a sequencing error may be responsible. This sequence joins TRBV12-3 or TRBV12-4 and TRBJ2-1; 7 nucleotides line up with TRBD2. This CDR3 is built from 15 residues. In DNA, the CDR3 is TGTGCCAGCAGTGGGGGGGGGGAGAGCAACAATACGCAGTTCTTT. Translation: CASSGGGESNNTQFF.

This chain links TRBV7-6 with TRBJ2-5; tentatively, D is TRBD2 (7 bases). The CDR3 is made up of 17 amino acids. V lost 4 bases and J 5 bases, leaving 23 bases between the germline ends. Looked up from germline, CDR1 is SGHVS and CDR2 is FNYEAQ. CDR3 amino acids: CASSSLPLQGGSETQYF. CDR3 DNA: TGTGCCAGCAGCTCCCTGCCCCTACAGGGAGGGTCGGAGACCCAGTACTTC.

This chain connects TRBV7-2 to TRBJ2-5, with D perhaps assigned TRBD1 or TRBD2 (6 bases each). The V gene's germline CDR1 is SGHTA and CDR2 FQGNSA. Between the trimmed V and J ends, which lost 6 bases and 0 bases, there was a span of 17 bases. The CDR3 runs 16 residues. CDR3 sequence: CASRAHGGRDQETQYF. CDR3 coding DNA: TGTGCCAGCAGGGCGCACGGGGGCAGAGACCAAGAGACCCAGTACTTC.

Remarks on this clonotype: The junction shows a germline mismatch at one end, possibly a read error. The rearrangement uses TRBV7-2 and TRBJ2-4; D unclear. CDR1 and CDR2 (germline): SGHTA, FQGNSA. This CDR3 is built from 15 residues. CDR3 protein: CASSLLGSDQNIQYF. CDR3 nucleotides: TGTGCCAGCAGCCTCCTCGGGTCAGACCAAAACATCCAGTACTTC.

This clonotype came up many times. The V gene is TRBV6-2 or TRBV6-3, the J gene TRBJ2-3; 7 positions match TRBD1. Unmatched junction bases numbered 7, after V lost 5 bases and J lost 2 bases. This CDR3 is 15 amino acids long. Germline V gene lookup returns CDR1 MNHEY and CDR2 SVGEGT. This CDR3 is CASSPATGNTDTQYF. CDR3 in DNA: TGTGCCAGCAGTCCCGCGACAGGGAACACAGATACGCAGTATTTT.

Details on this clonotype: The junction does not match germline at one end; this may be a read error. The chain is built from TRBV7-2 and TRBJ2-5; TRBD2 matches at 9 bases. Germline V lookup: CDR1 SGHTA, CDR2 FQGNSA. The CDR3 is 16 residues long. This chain's CDR3 is CASGWAGGGDQDTQYF. CDR3 nucleotide sequence: TGTGCCAGCGGGTGGGCGGGGGGGGGTGACCAAGACACCCAGTACTTC.

This clonotype showed up just a few times. This chain connects TRBV28 to TRBJ2-7; 9 bases fit TRBD2. The CDR3 loop spans 15 amino acids. The V segment lost 8 bases and the J segment 4 bases; nucleotides outside the gene matches: 12. The V gene's germline CDR1 is MDHEN and CDR2 SYDVKM. The CDR3 loop reads CASHYRSGSSYEQYF. In DNA, the CDR3 is TGTGCCAGCCATTACCGTAGCGGGAGTAGTTACGAGCAGTACTTC.

This clonotype occurred many times. The chain carries TRBV12-3 or TRBV12-4 and TRBJ2-2; D might be TRBD1 or TRBD2, each matching 5 bases. Trimming left V 1 base short and J 5 bases short, with 11 bases between. This CDR3 spans 15 amino acids. The CDR3 sequence is CASSLDGTSTGELFF. CDR3 nucleotide sequence: TGTGCCAGCAGTTTAGACGGGACCTCGACCGGGGAGCTGTTTTTT.

This chain connects TRBV12-3 or TRBV12-4 to TRBJ2-2; the D is unclear. The J call may be wrong; the DNA end is better matched by TRBJ2-3. The CDR3 covers 15 residues. CDR3 coding DNA: TGTGCCCTGGGCTTTCCGGCAGTGAGCACCGGTGCGCAGTATTTT. Translating gives CALGFPAVSTGAQYF.

V and J are TRBV5-5 and TRBJ1-4; D may be TRBD1 (6 bases). V gave up 0 bases and J gave up 4 bases, with 16 bases separating them. CDR3 length: 17 amino acids. Germline-derived CDR1 and CDR2 are SGHKS and YYEKEE (reference sequence). The CDR3 DNA sequence: TGTGCCAGCAGCTTGGGATGGGGGGCCGGCGGTAATGAAAAACTGTTTTTT. Protein: CASSLGWGAGGNEKLFF.

The V call is TRBV27, the J call TRBJ2-2; D ambiguous. Germline V gene lookup returns CDR1 MNHEY and CDR2 SMNVEV (reference sequence). V dropped 7 bases and J dropped 13 bases, with 19 bases sitting between them. The CDR3 contains 13 residues. The CDR3 DNA reads as TGTGCCAGCATGCCCATTGGTCATAAGGGGCTGTTTTTT. Translating gives CASMPIGHKGLFF.

Turning to this clonotype: Germline and junction disagree at one end, which may indicate a read error. The chain uses TRBV7-6 and TRBJ2-5, with a weak D call TRBD2 (6 bases). The J call may be faulty, since TRBJ2-3 better matches the DNA end. The CDR3 runs 11 residues. The germline CDR1 and CDR2 sequences are SGHVS and FNYEAQ. The CDR3, as DNA: TGCGGGAGCAGCCGCGGCGAGACCCAGTATTTT. Amino acids: CGSSRGETQYF.